Sequencing of this T cell receptor beta chain was carried out in a study of blood T cell repertoires in COVID-19. About the study: PBMCs, B-cell-depleted T cells, or T cells provided the cDNA or gDNA that made up the material.

Sequenced by immunoSEQ multiplex PCR; TCRdb stores in-frame clones only, minus some. The sample includes 200,000 to 250,000 clones, around 80% of them seen just once. This CDR3 contains 14 residues. The V end was cut by 2 bases, the J end by 6 bases, with 12 bases between. Germline V lookup: CDR1 MGHDK, CDR2 SYGVNS. The sample was peripheral blood. The rearrangement uses TRBV25-1 and TRBJ2-3; weak D call: TRBD2 (6 bases). This clonotype originated in a woman aged 70-85 years with acute or convalescent COVID-19. This CDR3 is CASSEPGAGDTQYF. The CDR3 DNA reads as TGTGCCAGCAGTGAACCCGGGGCGGGGGATACGCAGTATTTT.